Each of the 10 T cell receptor beta chains below was sequenced from the same sample in a study of cytomegalovirus exposure and HLA in healthy donors. Amplification used 60 Vbeta primers and 13 Jbeta primers. Data came from immunoSEQ multiplex PCR; TCRdb stores just in-frame clones and leaves some out. This sample has about 190,000 clones; around 79% occur once, and the top ten carry 1.5% to 2%. Sequences were obtained from PBMCs. These receptors were obtained from a woman younger than 30 in good health and CMV-seronegative.

The chain couples TRBV5-1 to TRBJ2-7, with D perhaps matching TRBD2 (6 bases). Trimming took off 4 bases at V and 0 bases at J, with 17 bases between the two ends. CDR1 is SGHRS, CDR2 YFSETQ, per germline. The CDR3 runs 16 residues. The CDR3 DNA reads as TGCGCCAGCAGCCCCCCCCGCGGGGCGTTCTCCTACGAGCAGTACTTC. Translating gives CASSPPRGAFSYEQYF.

The rearrangement links TRBV2 to TRBJ1-1; D is possibly TRBD1 (6 bases). V lost 6 bases and J lost 1, with 12 bases in between. The CDR3 has 14 residues. In germline, CDR1 is SNHLY, CDR2 FYNNEI. The CDR3 is CASRQGSANTEAFF. Here the CDR3 DNA reads TGTGCCAGCAGGCAGGGGAGTGCGAACACTGAAGCTTTCTTT.

This clone showed up just once. V and J are TRBV9 and TRBJ2-1; the D gene is possibly TRBD2 (6 bases). Looked up from germline, CDR1 is SGDLS and CDR2 is YYNGEE. The germline V and J ends were trimmed by 4 bases and 6 bases, with 17 bases remaining between them. The CDR3 contains 15 residues. In DNA, the CDR3 is TGTGCCAGCAGCTTCAGCCAGGGACTTCGCAATGAGCAGTTCTTC. Amino acids: CASSFSQGLRNEQFF.

The chain links TRBV2 to TRBJ1-5; a possible D gene is TRBD1 (6 bases). Trimming took off 6 bases at V and 5 bases at J, with 11 bases between the two ends. The V gene's germline CDR1 is SNHLY and CDR2 FYNNEI. CDR3 length: 13 residues. This CDR3 reads CASRGAGDQPQHF. The CDR3 DNA sequence: TGTGCCAGCAGGGGGGCCGGGGATCAGCCCCAGCATTTT.

V gene TRBV19 combines with J gene TRBJ2-7, with D tentatively TRBD1 (5 bases). CDR3 length: 16 amino acids. Germline V lookup: CDR1 LNHDA, CDR2 SQIVND (reference sequence). Trimming took 5 bases from V and 2 from J, leaving 19 bases between them. The CDR3 sequence is CASSRRVQGSTYEQYF. The DNA for the CDR3 is TGTGCCAGTAGTCGCAGGGTCCAGGGATCTACCTACGAGCAGTACTTC. Full variable domain (outside the CDR3, taken from reference TRBV19 and TRBJ2-7): DGGITQSPKYLFRKEGQNVTLSCEQNLNHDAMYWYRQDPGQGLRLIYYSQIVNDFQKGDIAEGYSVSREKKESFPLTVTSAQKNPTAFYLCASSRRVQGSTYEQYFGPGTRLTVT.

The V and J genes are TRBV5-1 and TRBJ2-3; 7 bases are a match to TRBD1. Germline values: CDR1 SGHRS, CDR2 YFSETQ. There are 15 residues in the CDR3. The V segment lost 1 base and the J segment 5 bases; nucleotides outside the gene matches: 7. The CDR3 DNA reads TGCGCCAGCAGCTTGAGAACAGGGGTCGAAGATACGCAGTATTTT. This codes for CASSLRTGVEDTQYF.

This clone occurred a few times. The chain joins TRBV11-2 to TRBJ2-1; 11 bases are shared with TRBD2. From germline, CDR1 is SGHAT and CDR2 FQNNGV. This CDR3 comprises 15 residues. V was pared by 7 bases and J by 8 bases, with 10 bases of the junction left unmatched. The CDR3 DNA reads as TGTGCCAGCACACAGGAACTAGCGGGAGACCATGAGCAGTTCTTC. Protein: CASTQELAGDHEQFF.

This chain uses TRBV5-1 with TRBJ2-3, with 9 positions matching TRBD1. The CDR3 has 15 residues. CDR1 and CDR2 (germline): SGHRS, YFSETQ. V was clipped by 4 bases and J by 6 bases; unmatched bases: 9. CDR3 coding DNA: TGCGCCAGCAGCGTACCGGGACAGGGATCGGATACGCAGTATTTT. Translation: CASSVPGQGSDTQYF. The whole variable domain, filled in from reference TRBV5-1 and TRBJ2-3, reads KAGVTQTPRYLIKTRGQQVTLSCSPISGHRSVSWYQQTPGQGLQFLFEYFSETQRNKGNFPGRFSGRQFSNSRSEMNVSTLELGDSALYLCASSVPGQGSDTQYFGPGTRLTVL.

The chain couples TRBV4-3 to TRBJ2-1, with TRBD2 identical over 7 bases. Per the germline V gene, CDR1 is LGHNA and CDR2 is YSLEER. The trim removed 2 bases at V and 3 bases at J, leaving 13 bases unmatched. CDR3 length equals 18 residues. For the CDR3, the DNA is TGCGCCAGCAGCCAACCCCGAGGCGCGGGAGTTCACTACAATGAGCAGTTCTTC. Residues: CASSQPRGAGVHYNEQFF.

The chain couples TRBV13 to TRBJ2-3; D call uncertain. The V and J ends lost 2 bases and 4 bases respectively, with 10 bases between them. The CDR3 extends over 14 amino acids. CDR1 PRHDT and CDR2 FYEKMQ come from the germline V gene (reference sequence). In nucleotides, the CDR3 is TGTGCCAGCAGCTTAAGGCTAGTGGCAGATACGCAGTATTTT. This translates into CASSLRLVADTQYF.